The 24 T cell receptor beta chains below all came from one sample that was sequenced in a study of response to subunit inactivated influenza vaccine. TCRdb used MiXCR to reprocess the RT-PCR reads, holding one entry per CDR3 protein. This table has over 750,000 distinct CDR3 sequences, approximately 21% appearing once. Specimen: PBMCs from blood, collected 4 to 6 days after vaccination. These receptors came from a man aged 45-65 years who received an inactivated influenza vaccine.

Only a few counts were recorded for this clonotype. CDR3 in amino acids: CAWKPRLAGGEEQYF. The CDR3 bases are TGTGCCTGGAAGCCCAGACTAGCGGGAGGGGAAGAGCAGTACTTC. The rearrangement uses TRBV30 and TRBJ2-7, with 14 bases aligning to TRBD2. This CDR3 region has 15 residues. Germline loops: CDR1 GTSNPN, CDR2 SVGIG (reference sequence). After removal of 4 bases from V and 7 bases from J, the junction contained 9 bases not matched to a gene.

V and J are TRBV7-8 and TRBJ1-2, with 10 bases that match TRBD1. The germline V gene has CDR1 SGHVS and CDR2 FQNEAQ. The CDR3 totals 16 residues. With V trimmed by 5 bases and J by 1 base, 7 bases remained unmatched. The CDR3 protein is CASSPPGQGYNYGYTF. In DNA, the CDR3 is TGTGCCAGCAGCCCGCCGGGACAGGGGTATAACTATGGCTACACCTTC.

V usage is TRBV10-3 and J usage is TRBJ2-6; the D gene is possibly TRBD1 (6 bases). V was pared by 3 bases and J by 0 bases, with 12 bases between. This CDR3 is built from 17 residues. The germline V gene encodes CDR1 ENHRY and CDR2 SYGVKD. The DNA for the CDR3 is TGTGCCATCAGTGACGTGACAGGTGTCTCTGGGGCCAACGTCCTGACTTTC. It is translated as CAISDVTGVSGANVLTF.

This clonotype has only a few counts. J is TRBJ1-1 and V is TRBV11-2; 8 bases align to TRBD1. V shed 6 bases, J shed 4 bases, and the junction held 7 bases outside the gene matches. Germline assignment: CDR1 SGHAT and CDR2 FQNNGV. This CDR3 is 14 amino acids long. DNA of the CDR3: TGTGCCAGCAGAGAACAGGGGGTTGGCACTGAAGCTTTCTTT. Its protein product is CASREQGVGTEAFF.

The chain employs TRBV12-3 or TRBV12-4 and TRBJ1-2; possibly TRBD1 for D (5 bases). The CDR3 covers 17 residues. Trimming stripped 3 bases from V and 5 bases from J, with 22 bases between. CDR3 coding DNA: TGTGCCAGCAGTTTTACCGGGACCCCAATTAGTGGGTATGGCTACACCTTC. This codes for CASSFTGTPISGYGYTF.

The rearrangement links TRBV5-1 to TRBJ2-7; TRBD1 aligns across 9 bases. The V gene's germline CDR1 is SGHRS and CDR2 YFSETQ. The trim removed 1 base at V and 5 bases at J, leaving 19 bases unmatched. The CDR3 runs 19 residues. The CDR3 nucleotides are TGCGCCAGCAGCTTGCGGACAGTAGGCAGACAGGGGGTAGCGGACGAGCAGTACTTC. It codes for CASSLRTVGRQGVADEQYF.

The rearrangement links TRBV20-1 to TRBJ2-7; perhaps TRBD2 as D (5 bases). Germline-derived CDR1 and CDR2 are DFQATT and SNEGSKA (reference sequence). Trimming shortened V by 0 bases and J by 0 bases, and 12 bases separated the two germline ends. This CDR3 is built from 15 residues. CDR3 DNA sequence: TGCAGTGCTAGAGACTCCCTGGCGGGCTCCTACGAGCAGTACTTC. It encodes CSARDSLAGSYEQYF.

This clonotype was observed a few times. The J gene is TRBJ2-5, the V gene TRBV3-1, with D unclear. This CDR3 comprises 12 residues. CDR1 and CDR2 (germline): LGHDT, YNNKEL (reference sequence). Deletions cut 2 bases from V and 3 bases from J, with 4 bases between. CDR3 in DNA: TGTGCCAGCAGCCAACCCAAAGAGACCCAGTACTTC. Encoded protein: CASSQPKETQYF.

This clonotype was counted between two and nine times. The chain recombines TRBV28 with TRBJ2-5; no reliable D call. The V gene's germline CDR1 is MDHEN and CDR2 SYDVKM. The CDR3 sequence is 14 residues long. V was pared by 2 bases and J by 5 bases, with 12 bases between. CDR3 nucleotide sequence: TGTGCCAGCAGTTTAGGCCAGGAGATTGAGACCCAGTACTTC. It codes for CASSLGQEIETQYF.

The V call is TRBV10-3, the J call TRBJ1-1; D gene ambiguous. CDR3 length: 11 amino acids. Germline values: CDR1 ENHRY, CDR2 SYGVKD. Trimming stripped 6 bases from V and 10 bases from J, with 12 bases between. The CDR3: CAIRRPEGAFF. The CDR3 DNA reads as TGTGCCATCAGGAGGCCTGAGGGAGCTTTCTTT.

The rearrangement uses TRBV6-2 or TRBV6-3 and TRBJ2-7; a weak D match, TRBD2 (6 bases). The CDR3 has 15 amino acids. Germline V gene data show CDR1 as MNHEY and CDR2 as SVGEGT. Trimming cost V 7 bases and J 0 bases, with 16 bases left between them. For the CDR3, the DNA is TGTGCCAGCACTTCAAGCGGGTTCAGCTCCTACGAGCAGTACTTC. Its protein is CASTSSGFSSYEQYF.

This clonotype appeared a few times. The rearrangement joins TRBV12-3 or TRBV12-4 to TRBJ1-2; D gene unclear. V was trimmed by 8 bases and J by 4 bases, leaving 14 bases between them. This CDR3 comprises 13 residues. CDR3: CASGIPVTYGYTF. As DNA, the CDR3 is TGTGCCAGCGGAATCCCGGTGACCTATGGCTACACCTTC.

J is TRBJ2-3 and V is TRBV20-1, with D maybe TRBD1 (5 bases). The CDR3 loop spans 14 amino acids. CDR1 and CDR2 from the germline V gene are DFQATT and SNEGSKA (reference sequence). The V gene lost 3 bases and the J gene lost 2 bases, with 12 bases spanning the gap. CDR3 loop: CSARGQGITDTQYF. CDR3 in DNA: TGCAGTGCTAGGGGCCAGGGCATCACAGATACGCAGTATTTT.

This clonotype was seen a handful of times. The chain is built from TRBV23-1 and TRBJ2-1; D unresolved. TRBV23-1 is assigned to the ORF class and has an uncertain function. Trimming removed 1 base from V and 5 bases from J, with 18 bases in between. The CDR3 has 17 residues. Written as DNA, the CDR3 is TGCGCCAGCAGTCAATTTAGTGGCTCACATTCCCACAATGAGCAGTTCTTC. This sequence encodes CASSQFSGSHSHNEQFF.

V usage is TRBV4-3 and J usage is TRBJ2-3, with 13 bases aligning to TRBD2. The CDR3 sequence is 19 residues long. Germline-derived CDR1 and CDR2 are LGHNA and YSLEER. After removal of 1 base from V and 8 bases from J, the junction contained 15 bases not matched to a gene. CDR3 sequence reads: CASSQVPPTSGRARGTQYF. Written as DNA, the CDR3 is TGCGCCAGCAGCCAAGTCCCCCCAACTAGCGGGAGGGCCCGGGGTACGCAGTATTTT.

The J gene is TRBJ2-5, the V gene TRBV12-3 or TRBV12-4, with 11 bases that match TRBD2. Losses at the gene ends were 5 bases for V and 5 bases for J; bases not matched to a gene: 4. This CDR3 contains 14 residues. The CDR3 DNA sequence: TGTGCCAGCAGTAGGGGACTAGCGGCGGAGACCCAGTACTTC. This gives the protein CASSRGLAAETQYF.

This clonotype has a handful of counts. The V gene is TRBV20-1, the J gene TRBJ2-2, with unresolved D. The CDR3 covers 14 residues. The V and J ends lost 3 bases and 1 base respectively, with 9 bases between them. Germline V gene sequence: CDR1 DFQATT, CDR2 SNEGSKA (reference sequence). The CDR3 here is CSASSGRNTGELFF. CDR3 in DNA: TGCAGTGCTAGTTCAGGTCGGAACACCGGGGAGCTGTTTTTT.

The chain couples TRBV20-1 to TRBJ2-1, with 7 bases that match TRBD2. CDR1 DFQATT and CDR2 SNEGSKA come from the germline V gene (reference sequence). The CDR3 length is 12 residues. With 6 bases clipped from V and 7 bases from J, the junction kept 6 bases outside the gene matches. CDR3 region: CSARTRSNEQFF. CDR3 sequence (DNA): TGCAGTGCCAGGACTAGGAGTAATGAGCAGTTCTTC.

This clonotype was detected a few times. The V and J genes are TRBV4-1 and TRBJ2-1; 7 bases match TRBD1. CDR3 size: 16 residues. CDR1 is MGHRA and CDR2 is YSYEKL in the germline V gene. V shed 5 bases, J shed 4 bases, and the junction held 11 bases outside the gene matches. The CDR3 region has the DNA TGCGCCAGCAGCAAGATTGGCCGGGACAGATACAATGAGCAGTTCTTC. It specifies CASSKIGRDRYNEQFF.

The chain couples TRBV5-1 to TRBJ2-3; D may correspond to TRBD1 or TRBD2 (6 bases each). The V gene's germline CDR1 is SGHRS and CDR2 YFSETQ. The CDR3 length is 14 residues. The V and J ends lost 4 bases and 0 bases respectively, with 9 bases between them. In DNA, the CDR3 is TGCGCCAGCAGCGCGGGACATAGCACAGATACGCAGTATTTT. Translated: CASSAGHSTDTQYF.

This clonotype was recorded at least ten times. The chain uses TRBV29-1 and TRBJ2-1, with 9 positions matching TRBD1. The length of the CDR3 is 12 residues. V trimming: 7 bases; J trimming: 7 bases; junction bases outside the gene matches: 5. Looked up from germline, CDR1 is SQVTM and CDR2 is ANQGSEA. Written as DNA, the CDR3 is TGCAGCGGGGACAGGGAGGTTAATGAGCAGTTCTTC. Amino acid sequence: CSGDREVNEQFF.

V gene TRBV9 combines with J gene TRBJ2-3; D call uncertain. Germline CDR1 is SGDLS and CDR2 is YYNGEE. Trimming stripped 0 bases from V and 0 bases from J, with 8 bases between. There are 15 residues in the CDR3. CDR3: CASSVAGSSTDTQYF. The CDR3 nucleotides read TGTGCCAGCAGCGTAGCTGGTAGTAGCACAGATACGCAGTATTTT.

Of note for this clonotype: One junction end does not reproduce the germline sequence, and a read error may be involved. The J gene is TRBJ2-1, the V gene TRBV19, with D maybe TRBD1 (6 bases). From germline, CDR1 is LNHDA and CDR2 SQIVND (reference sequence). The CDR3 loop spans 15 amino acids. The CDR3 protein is CVSSTRDINYNEQFF. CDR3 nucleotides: TGTGTCAGTAGTACCCGGGACATCAACTACAATGAGCAGTTCTTC.

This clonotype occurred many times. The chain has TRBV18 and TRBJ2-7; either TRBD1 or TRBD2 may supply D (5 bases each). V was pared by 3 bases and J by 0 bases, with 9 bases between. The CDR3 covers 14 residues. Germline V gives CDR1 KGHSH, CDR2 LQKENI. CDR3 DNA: TGTGCCAGCTCACCGGGACGGAGCTCCTACGAGCAGTACTTC. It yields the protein CASSPGRSSYEQYF.